This T cell receptor (beta chain) emerged from a study of cytotoxic CD8 clonotypes in ibrutinib-treated CLL. Germline CDR1 reads ENHRY; CDR2 reads SYGVKD. CDR3 length: 16 residues. V lost 3 bases, J lost 2 bases, and 16 bases lay in between. Data came from immunoSEQ multiplex PCR; TCRdb stores just in-frame clones and leaves some out. Counted here are approximately 200,000 clones, around 72% occurring once; the ten biggest clones make up about an eighth. The rearrangement links TRBV10-3 to TRBJ2-5; TRBD2 might be the D (5 bases). The receptor was isolated from a human donor with chronic lymphocytic leukemia. This specimen consisted of PBMCs, obtained after 24 months of ibrutinib treatment. The chain's CDR3 is CAISDSAGGRQETQYF. CDR3 in DNA: TGTGCCATCAGTGATTCCGCGGGCGGACGGCAAGAGACCCAGTACTTC.